This T cell receptor beta chain was sequenced during a study of beta chain features in type 1 diabetes listed by TCRdb under 2018. General notes on the study: Mean age, gender distribution, total cell number and subset yield were not different between patients and healthy donors. In the study, TCRB repertoires of sorted circulating CD4+ T cell subsets from recently diagnosed type 1 diabetes patients were compared with those of matched healthy donors. Naive and central memory subsets were obtained from all 30 or so donors, but regulatory and stem cell-like memory subsets were isolated from only 8 patients and roughly eight healthy donors. Across all samples, about 110 million sorted cells were examined, and cell number per subset correlated strongly with RNA yield.

Study-wide findings and limitations: Shorter templates might have been favored by PCR, but patient and control samples were amplified and corrected together, so both groups would have been affected equally by any skew. Only small numbers of individuals were included in the HLA sub-analyses, which left unresolved whether HLA type had any influence on TCRB rearrangement. At VDJ recombination sites, type 1 diabetes patients had fewer insertions and more deleted nucleotides, which implies abnormalities in thymic rearrangement. Naive, central memory and regulatory TCRB repertoires appeared to be more alike among patients than among healthy donors. In all four CD4+ subsets, TCRB CDR3 length was moderately but significantly shorter in type 1 diabetes patients. Because cDNA was sequenced instead of genomic DNA, activated cells with high expression could be over-represented, although the groups did not differ in activation or CD3 levels.

From each donor, a single peripheral blood sample of about 116 mL on average was drawn into heparinised tubes. A BD FACSAria II and a panel including CD45RO, CCR7, CD25, CD127, CD95 and CD27 were used to sort naive, central memory, regulatory and stem cell-like memory CD4+ T cells. All sorted populations exceeded 95% purity. Right away, PBMCs were isolated by Lymphoprep density gradient centrifugation and were stained directly, with no culture step. So that batch effects would be minimized, each experiment stained and sorted samples in pairs, pairing one healthy donor with one patient. Germline trimming amounts to 6 bases on V and 0 bases on J, with 9 as the count of junction bases outside the gene matches. Via the germline V gene, CDR1 is MDHEN and CDR2 SYDVKM. There are 18 amino acids in the CDR3, from cysteine to phenylalanine inclusive. Of the read, only the CDR3 DNA is kept; its 54 bases are in frame from base 1.

The High Capacity cDNA Reverse Transcription Kit was used to reverse transcribe all of the isolated RNA, meaning that expressed TCRB transcripts were what got sequenced. Deep immunoSEQ sequencing was applied to naive, central memory and regulatory T cell samples, giving an average of roughly 3.5 million total reads per sample. Sorted cells were lysed in RLT buffer, and RNA was extracted using DNase-treated RNeasy Micro or Mini kits according to cell number. To prevent cross-contamination, every cell subset was processed on its own, while patient and healthy donor samples were processed together. Using the immunoSEQ multiplex PCR, TCRB sequences were amplified from cDNA into 87-bp fragments spanning the CDR3 region. Amplicons were sequenced on the Illumina HiSeq platform. Under the source paper's analysis protocol: Synthetic template baselines were used to correct PCR bias computationally, reads within Hamming distance 2 were collapsed, and singletons that could not be merged were discarded. By aligning reads against IMGT, V, D and J genes, CDR3 length, and insertions or deletions at six rearrangement sites were assigned. Within each subset, clonotype counts were normalized to sorted cell number, after which true diversity and Gini coefficients were computed with the tcR R package. The overlap coefficient, calculated on TCRB nucleotide sequences, was used to quantify repertoire sharing. TCRdb took this table from immuneACCESS and kept in-frame rearrangements with V and J called. Such tables lack part of the clones; where checked against another copy, unresolved V genes explain under half of the gap, and the rest is unexplained. V, J and clone size derive from that table, while D and trimming were established from the DNA sequence. The sample has some 350,000 clones on record, around 10% of them singletons. The ten largest make up about 0.6% of the sample.

To note about this clone: There is no known antigen for this receptor. It has no much larger one-base neighbor in the sample; base qualities were not kept.

The sequenced sample was central memory CD4+ T cells from blood. The chain is encoded by TRBV28 joined to TRBJ2-7, with 15 middle bases fitting TRBD2. The TCR originated in a young man with type 1 diabetes. The nucleotide sequence reads as follows: TGTGCCAGCAGGGAGATTGGGACTAGCGGGAGGAGCTCCTACGAGCAGTACTTC. Its amino acids are CASREIGTSGRSSYEQYF.